The 2 T cell receptor beta chains below were found in one sample sequenced in a study of radiotherapy plus CTLA-4 blockade in lung cancer. Data came from immunoSEQ multiplex PCR; TCRdb stores just in-frame clones and leaves some out. The sample carries 70,000 to 85,000 clones, under 75% recorded once. Here the sequenced sample was peripheral blood, taken from a patient treated with radiotherapy plus ipilimumab. All receptors derive from a human donor with non-small cell lung cancer whose response to radiotherapy plus ipilimumab could not be evaluated.

This clone was found once. Written as DNA, the CDR3 is TGTGCCAGCAGTGAACAACCATGGGCAGAGACCCAGTACTTC. It specifies CASSEQPWAETQYF. The chain uses TRBV2 and TRBJ2-5; unclear D gene. Germline lookup yields CDR1 SNHLY and CDR2 FYNNEI. The CDR3 loop spans 14 amino acids. V shed 2 bases and J shed 4 bases, with 11 bases lying between them.

The CDR3 is CASGLLLAGEYTYEQYF. The CDR3 nucleotides are TGTGCTAGTGGTTTGTTACTAGCGGGAGAGTACACCTACGAGCAGTACTTC. The chain has TRBV12-5 and TRBJ2-7; 11 nucleotides agree with TRBD2. Unmatched junction bases numbered 8, after V lost 2 bases and J lost 2 bases. Germline CDR1 and CDR2: LGHNT and FRNRAP. The CDR3 is 17 residues long.